The next 2 T cell receptor beta chains were all read from a single sample in a study of OX40 agonist ivuxolimab in advanced cancers. Clones were read by immunoSEQ multiplex PCR, and TCRdb kept only the in-frame ones, dropping some. The sample carries 60,000 to 75,000 clones, approximately 90% recorded once. The source was CD4+ or CD8+ T cells sorted from blood, collected in a trial of the OX40 agonist ivuxolimab. These receptors all stem from an adult with an advanced solid tumor such as melanoma, head and neck, liver or kidney cancer.

Here the CDR3 reads CASSLKPPGGGTEAFF. The DNA for the CDR3 is TGTGCCAGCAGCTTAAAGCCCCCTGGCGGGGGCACTGAAGCTTTCTTT. The chain links TRBV7-9 to TRBJ1-1; the D gene is possibly TRBD1 (5 bases). V was clipped by 2 bases and J by 4 bases, with 17 bases between them. Germline loops: CDR1 SEHNR, CDR2 FQNEAQ (reference sequence). There are 16 residues in the CDR3.

The chain carries TRBV5-1 and TRBJ2-2; D not resolved. Germline V gives CDR1 SGHRS, CDR2 YFSETQ. V dropped 4 bases and J dropped 0 bases, with 13 bases sitting between them. The CDR3 consists of 16 residues. CDR3 coding DNA: TGCGCCAGCAGCGTACGTACACTACCGAACACCGGGGAGCTGTTTTTT. Protein product: CASSVRTLPNTGELFF.